These T cell receptor beta chains were read from a single sample in a study of T cells in Graves' hyperthyroidism and ophthalmopathy. A single record per CDR3 protein comes from TCRdb applying MiXCR to the multiplex PCR reads. The sample consists of roughly 250,000 distinct CDR3 sequences, roughly 15% of them appearing once. Sequences were obtained from blood. The receptors were sampled from a woman in her forties with Graves' hyperthyroidism that later progressed to Graves' ophthalmopathy. Both conserved end residues are part of each CDR3. D genes are given only for firm matches. A clone size is listed for some rows: how often the clone was seen (once, few, many), or a class if it is expanded.

V,size,J,D,CDR3,DNA
TRBV18,many,TRBJ1-1,-,CASSPDGAGVVTEAFF,TGTGCCAGCTCACCCGACGGGGCGGGGGTCGTAACTGAAGCTTTCTTT
TRBV27,-,TRBJ2-1,TRBD1,CASSFGTVNEQFF,TGTGCCAGCAGTTTTGGGACAGTCAATGAGCAGTTCTTC
TRBV2,many,TRBJ2-7,-,CASRGRRPYEQYF,TGTGCCAGCAGGGGGCGGAGGCCGTACGAGCAGTACTTC
TRBV28,many,TRBJ2-7,TRBD1,CASSPGGPYEQYF,TGTGCCAGCAGTCCAGGGGGCCCCTACGAGCAGTACTTC
TRBV15,many,TRBJ2-7,-,CATSRGLFSRRLSSYEQYF,TGTGCCACCAGCAGAGGCCTTTTTTCACGGAGACTTAGCTCCTACGAGCAGTACTTC
TRBV7-9,-,TRBJ1-5,-,CASSSRGLYQPQHF,TGTGCCAGCAGCTCCCGGGGGCTATATCAGCCCCAGCATTTT
TRBV3-1,many,TRBJ2-6,-,CASSQARSGANVLTF,TGTGCCAGCAGCCAAGCGCGCTCTGGGGCCAACGTCCTGACTTTC
TRBV3-1,many,TRBJ2-7,TRBD2,CASSQDGGSSYEQYF,TGTGCCAGCAGCCAAGACGGGGGGAGCTCCTACGAGCAGTACTTC
TRBV20-1,many,TRBJ1-1,TRBD1,CSARGTGQTNTFEAFF,TGCAGTGCTAGAGGGACGGGACAGACCAACACTTTTGAAGCTTTCTTT
TRBV28,many,TRBJ1-5,TRBD1,CASRTGGRRNQPQHF,TGTGCCAGCAGGACAGGGGGGCGACGCAATCAGCCCCAGCATTTT
TRBV19,many,TRBJ2-2,TRBD2,CATSKGLAGTGELFF,TGTGCCACATCAAAGGGGCTAGCGGGGACCGGGGAGCTGTTTTTT
TRBV6-2/TRBV6-3,many,TRBJ2-1,TRBD2,CASSRTGGPYNEQFF,TGTGCCAGCAGTCGGACGGGGGGGCCGTACAATGAGCAGTTCTTC